This T cell receptor (beta chain) was sequenced during a study of preoperative IRX-2 immunotherapy in early breast cancer. This CDR3 is 16 amino acids long. V was cut by 1 base and J by 4 bases, with 16 bases left in between. Using immunoSEQ multiplex PCR, the repertoire was profiled, and TCRdb retains in-frame clones only, with some absent. The profile covers some 1,000 clones, with about 74% appearing a single time and approximately 8.1% taken by the ten largest. The treatment is: preoperative locoregional IRX-2 cytokine immunotherapy. Preoperative locoregional IRX-2 cytokine immunotherapy was tested in the phase Ib source study.

Material: tumor tissue, obtained before IRX-2 immunotherapy. The chain uses TRBV23-1 and TRBJ1-2; TRBD1 might be the D (5 bases). TRBV23-1 is an ORF for which the function is uncertain. The receptor comes from a human donor with breast cancer. As DNA, the CDR3 is TGCGCCAGCAGTCAATGTTATAAGGTCACAGGCTATGGCTACACCTTC. This codes for CASSQCYKVTGYGYTF.